These 18 T cell receptor beta chains share one sample of origin, sequenced in a study of T cell responses to AZD1222 COVID-19 vaccine (dated by TCRdb to 2020 to 2023). Receptor libraries were prepared by the immunoSEQ multiplex PCR assay. TCRdb mirrors the immuneACCESS table, restricted to in-frame sequences. Some clones are absent from its copies; in checked studies, under half trace to an unresolved V gene, and the reason for the others is unknown. Present in this sample are tens of thousands of clones, roughly 74% of which were seen just once. The ten largest clones add up to about 4% of the sample. The intended sense of this specimen's time point label: about 28 days (+/-7) after the second vaccine dose. The specimen comprised peripheral blood, sampled 28 days after the second AZD1222 dose. The receptors originated from an adult who received the AZD1222 COVID-19 vaccine.

J is TRBJ2-1 and V is TRBV15; maybe TRBD1 (6 bases). The V end lost 5 bases, the J end lost 7 bases, and 9 bases lay between the germline ends. This CDR3 comprises 12 residues. Germline lookup yields CDR1 LNHNV and CDR2 YYDKDF (reference sequence). DNA for the CDR3: TGTGCCACCAGCGTTGACAGGAATGAGCAGTTCTTC. Translation: CATSVDRNEQFF.

V usage is TRBV24-1 and J usage is TRBJ2-1, with a possible D match to TRBD1 (6 bases). The CDR3 sequence is 16 residues long. V was trimmed by 3 bases and J by 8 bases, leaving 19 bases between them. Germline V lookup: CDR1 KGHDR, CDR2 SFDVKD. CDR3 in DNA: TGTGCCACCAGTGATCCCCATAGGGGTAAGGGGGATGAGCAGTTCTTC. Residues: CATSDPHRGKGDEQFF.

The chain is built from TRBV27 and TRBJ1-6; D ambiguous. Germline V lookup: CDR1 MNHEY, CDR2 SMNVEV (reference sequence). The V end was cut by 3 bases, the J end by 4 bases, with 16 bases between. This CDR3 region has 17 residues. CDR3 nucleotide sequence: TGTGCCAGCAGTTTCCGCCGCCCCCGGGAGTATAATTCACCCCTCCACTTT. It translates to CASSFRRPREYNSPLHF.

V and J are TRBV5-1 and TRBJ2-7; a weak D match, TRBD2 (8 bases). Germline CDR1 reads SGHRS; CDR2 reads YFSETQ. V lost 4 bases and J 0 bases, leaving 17 bases between the germline ends. The CDR3 length is 16 residues. CDR3 DNA sequence: TGCGCCAGCAGCGGCGCGGGGGGACAGAGCTCCTACGAGCAGTACTTC. It is translated as CASSGAGGQSSYEQYF.

This sequence joins TRBV11-1 and TRBJ2-1, with D uncertain. CDR3 length equals 13 residues. CDR1 SGHAT and CDR2 FQDESV come from the germline V gene (reference sequence). Trimming took 2 bases from V and 9 from J, leaving 11 bases between them. This CDR3 is CASSLFSMGEQFF. The CDR3 DNA reads as TGTGCCAGCAGCTTATTTAGCATGGGTGAGCAGTTCTTC.

This clone occurred a few times. V is TRBV6-2 or TRBV6-3 and J is TRBJ2-2; 10 bases fit TRBD2. Trimming cost V 2 bases and J 7 bases; bases outside gene matches: 4. CDR1 and CDR2 (germline): MNHEY, SVGEGT. CDR3 length: 15 amino acids. In DNA, the CDR3 is TGTGCCAGCAGTTACAAGGGACTAGCGAACGGGGAGCTGTTTTTT. This translates into CASSYKGLANGELFF.

V and J are TRBV9 and TRBJ2-2; tentative D call: TRBD2 (6 bases). Germline values: CDR1 SGDLS, CDR2 YYNGEE. This CDR3 contains 14 residues. V was shortened by 0 bases and J by 8 bases, with 11 bases between the two germline ends. CDR3 sequence reads: CASSVGGNMGELFF. CDR3 in DNA: TGTGCCAGCAGCGTAGGCGGGAACATGGGGGAGCTGTTTTTT.

The chain carries TRBV19 and TRBJ2-3; either TRBD1 or TRBD2 may fit D (5 bases each). V was shortened by 5 bases and J by 0 bases, with 12 bases between the two germline ends. Germline CDR1 is LNHDA and CDR2 is SQIVND (reference sequence). The CDR3 runs 15 residues. The DNA for the CDR3 is TGTGCCAGTAGTCGGGACGCTGAGAGCACAGATACGCAGTATTTT. Translated: CASSRDAESTDTQYF.

The chain uses TRBV5-6 and TRBJ2-7, with 9 bases that match TRBD1. V was pared by 4 bases and J by 6 bases, with 8 bases of the junction left unmatched. The CDR3 has 14 amino acids. CDR1 is SGHDT, CDR2 YYEEEE, per germline. CDR3 in DNA: TGTGCCAGCAGCCCGGACAGGGGAGCGCTCGAGCAGTACTTC. It translates to CASSPDRGALEQYF.

The rearrangement uses TRBV6-5 and TRBJ1-3, with 8 bases that match TRBD1. Germline V lookup: CDR1 MNHEY, CDR2 SVGAGI. The CDR3 totals 14 residues. After removal of 5 bases from V and 7 bases from J, the junction contained 7 bases not matched to a gene. The CDR3 nucleotides are TGTGCCAGCAGTCTGGACAGGGCGCGGAACACCATATATTTT. Translation: CASSLDRARNTIYF.

This rearrangement joins TRBV18 to TRBJ2-3, with TRBD1 identical over 7 bases. The J segment lost 3 bases and the V segment lost 4 bases, leaving 16 bases of the junction unmatched. Germline V gene sequence: CDR1 KGHSH, CDR2 LQKENI. This CDR3 has 18 amino acids. The CDR3 loop is CASSLTTNIDRATDTQYF. Here the CDR3 DNA reads TGTGCCAGCTCACTCACGACAAACATAGACAGGGCAACAGATACGCAGTATTTT.

This clone has only a few counts. The J gene is TRBJ1-2, the V gene TRBV28, with a tentative D call TRBD1 (5 bases). This CDR3 is built from 14 residues. The germline gives CDR1 MDHEN, CDR2 SYDVKM. V lost 4 bases to trimming and J lost 2 bases, with 11 bases between them. The DNA of the CDR3 is TGTGCCAGCAGTTCCGCTTCAGGGAACTATGGCTACACCTTC. As protein: CASSSASGNYGYTF.

This clone has a handful of counts. This sample includes further DNA sequences coding for the same CDR3. The J gene is TRBJ1-1, the V gene TRBV7-8; D gene uncertain. V was cut by 0 bases and J by 3 bases, with 5 bases left in between. This CDR3 spans 13 amino acids. Germline V CDR1 and CDR2: SGHVS, FQNEAQ. The CDR3 DNA reads as TGTGCCAGCAGCTTAGCTGGGGACACTGAAGCTTTCTTT. Amino acids: CASSLAGDTEAFF.

The chain is built from TRBV5-1 and TRBJ2-2; TRBD1 matches 9 bases. Germline V gene data show CDR1 as SGHRS and CDR2 as YFSETQ. The CDR3 totals 16 residues. Losses at the gene ends were 6 bases for V and 5 bases for J; bases not matched to a gene: 11. The CDR3 DNA sequence: TGCGCCAGCAAATCGCCGGGACAGGGAGGGACCGGGGAGCTGTTTTTT. Residues: CASKSPGQGGTGELFF.

J is TRBJ2-7 and V is TRBV4-1; perhaps TRBD1 as D (6 bases). Germline loops: CDR1 MGHRA, CDR2 YSYEKL. The CDR3 is 16 residues long. V lost 0 bases and J lost 2, with 14 bases in between. The CDR3 DNA reads as TGCGCCAGCAGCCAAGAGTACGGACAGAGCACCTACGAGCAGTACTTC. It translates to CASSQEYGQSTYEQYF.

The rearrangement uses TRBV5-4 and TRBJ2-5; tentative D call: TRBD1 (7 bases). V shed 1 base and J shed 5 bases, with 12 bases lying between them. This CDR3 has 14 residues. Germline loops: CDR1 SGHNT, CDR2 YYREEE (reference sequence). The CDR3 nucleotides read TGTGCCAGCAGCTTGCAGGGGGGCACGGAGACCCAGTACTTC. Its protein product is CASSLQGGTETQYF.

The V call is TRBV6-2 or TRBV6-3, the J call TRBJ2-5; 8 bases are a match to TRBD2. The CDR3 has 14 amino acids. In germline, CDR1 is MNHEY, CDR2 SVGEGT. V lost 7 bases, J lost 3 bases, and 7 bases stayed unmatched. The CDR3 DNA reads TGTGCCAGCAACCCCCAGCGGGGGAAAGAGACCCAGTACTTC. Translated: CASNPQRGKETQYF.

The V gene is TRBV4-2, the J gene TRBJ2-6; D not certain. The CDR3 is 18 residues long. Trimming shortened V by 0 bases and J by 4 bases, and 16 bases separated the two germline ends. The germline V gene encodes CDR1 LGHNA and CDR2 YNFKEQ. CDR3 sequence (DNA): TGTGCCAGCAGCCAAGATTCTTTAAGAGTATCAGGGGCCAACGTCCTGACTTTC. It translates to CASSQDSLRVSGANVLTF.